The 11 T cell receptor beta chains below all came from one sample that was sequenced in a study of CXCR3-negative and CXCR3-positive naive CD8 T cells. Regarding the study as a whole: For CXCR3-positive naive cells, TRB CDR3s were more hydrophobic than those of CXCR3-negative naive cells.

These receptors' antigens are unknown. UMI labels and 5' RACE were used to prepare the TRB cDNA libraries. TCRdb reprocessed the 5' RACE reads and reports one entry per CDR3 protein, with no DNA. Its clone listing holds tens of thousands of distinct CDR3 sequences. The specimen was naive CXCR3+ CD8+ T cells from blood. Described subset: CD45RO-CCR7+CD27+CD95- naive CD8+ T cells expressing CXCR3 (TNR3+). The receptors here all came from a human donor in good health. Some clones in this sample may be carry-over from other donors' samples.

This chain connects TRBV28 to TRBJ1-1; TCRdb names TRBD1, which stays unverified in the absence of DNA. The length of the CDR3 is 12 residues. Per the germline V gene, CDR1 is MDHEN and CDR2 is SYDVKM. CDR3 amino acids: CASTHVGDEAFF.

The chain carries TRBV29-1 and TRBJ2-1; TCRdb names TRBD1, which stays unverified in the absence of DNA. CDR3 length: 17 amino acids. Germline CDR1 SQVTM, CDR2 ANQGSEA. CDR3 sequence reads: CSVETTGFEHSYNEQFF.

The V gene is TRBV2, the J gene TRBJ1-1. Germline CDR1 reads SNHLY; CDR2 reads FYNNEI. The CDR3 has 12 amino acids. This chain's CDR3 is CASSLRRTEAFF.

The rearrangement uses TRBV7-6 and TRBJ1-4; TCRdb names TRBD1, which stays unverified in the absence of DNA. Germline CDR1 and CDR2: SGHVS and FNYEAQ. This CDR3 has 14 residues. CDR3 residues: CASSLDRLNEKLFF.

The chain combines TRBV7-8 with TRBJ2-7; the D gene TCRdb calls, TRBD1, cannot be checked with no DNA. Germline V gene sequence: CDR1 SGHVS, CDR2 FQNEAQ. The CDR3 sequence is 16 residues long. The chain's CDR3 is CASSLGTGHPDDEQYF.

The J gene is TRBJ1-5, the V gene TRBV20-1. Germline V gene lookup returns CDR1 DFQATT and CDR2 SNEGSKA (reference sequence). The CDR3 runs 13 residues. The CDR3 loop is CSATTGLNQPQHF.

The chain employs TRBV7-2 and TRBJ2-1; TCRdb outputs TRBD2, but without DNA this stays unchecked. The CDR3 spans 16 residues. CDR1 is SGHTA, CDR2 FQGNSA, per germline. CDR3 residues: CASSLFRREAYNEQFF.

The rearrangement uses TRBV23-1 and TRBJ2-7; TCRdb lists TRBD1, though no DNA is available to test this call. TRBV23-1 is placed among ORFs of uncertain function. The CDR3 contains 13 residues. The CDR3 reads CASRNRDTYEQYF.

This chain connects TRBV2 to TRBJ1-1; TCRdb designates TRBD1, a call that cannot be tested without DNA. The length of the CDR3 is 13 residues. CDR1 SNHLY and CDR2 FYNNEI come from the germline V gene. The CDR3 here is CASSDRGGTEAFF.

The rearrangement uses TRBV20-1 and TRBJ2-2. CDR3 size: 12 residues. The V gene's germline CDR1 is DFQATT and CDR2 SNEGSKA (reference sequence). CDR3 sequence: CSARSGAGELFF.

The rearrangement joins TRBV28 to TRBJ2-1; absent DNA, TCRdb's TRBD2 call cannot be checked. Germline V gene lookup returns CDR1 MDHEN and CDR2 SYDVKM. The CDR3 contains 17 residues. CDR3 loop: CASSPPILRVTYNEQFF.